The 6 T cell receptor beta chains in this list originate from one sample, sequenced in a study of control samples from healthy donors and cancer patients. Assay used: immunoSEQ multiplex PCR; TCRdb lists only in-frame clones, some missing. This table holds approximately 130,000 clones, roughly 90% found once. Sequenced sample: blood. The source of these receptors is a man aged 45-60 years in good health.

V and J are TRBV5-6 and TRBJ1-3; D ambiguous. V was trimmed by 4 bases and J by 0 bases, leaving 5 bases between them. The CDR3 loop spans 13 amino acids. Germline assignment: CDR1 SGHDT and CDR2 YYEEEE. Here the CDR3 reads CASSPISGNTIYF. The CDR3 region has the DNA TGTGCCAGCAGCCCCATCTCTGGAAACACCATATATTTT.

The rearrangement links TRBV27 to TRBJ1-2; possibly TRBD1 for D (5 bases). CDR1 and CDR2 from the germline V gene are MNHEY and SMNVEV (reference sequence). The V gene lost 1 base and the J gene lost 8 bases, with 14 bases spanning the gap. The CDR3 is 14 amino acids. CDR3 DNA: TGTGCCAGCAGTTTATTGGGGGGATATGAAGGCTACACCTTC. It translates to CASSLLGGYEGYTF.

This chain connects TRBV7-9 to TRBJ1-2; the D gene is possibly TRBD1 (5 bases). CDR1 SEHNR and CDR2 FQNEAQ come from the germline V gene (reference sequence). Trimming removed 0 bases at V and 4 bases at J, with 18 bases between. The length of the CDR3 is 17 residues. The CDR3 coding sequence is TGTGCCAGCAGCTTAGCGGGGACGCCCGGGCGTAGCTATGGCTACACCTTC. It yields the protein CASSLAGTPGRSYGYTF.

CDR3 in amino acids: CASSIARRGDQPQHF. The CDR3 region has the DNA TGTGCCAGTAGTATTGCCCGGAGAGGGGATCAGCCCCAGCATTTT. This sequence joins TRBV19 and TRBJ1-5, with D perhaps matching TRBD1 (5 bases). V lost 3 bases and J lost 5, with 14 bases in between. Germline V gene data show CDR1 as LNHDA and CDR2 as SQIVND (reference sequence). The CDR3 has 15 residues.

This clone has only a few counts. The chain uses TRBV3-1 (or the pseudogene TRBV3-2) and TRBJ1-4, with 9 bases that match TRBD1. CDR1 and CDR2 from the germline V gene are LGHDT and YNNKEL (reference sequence). The CDR3 length is 14 residues. V lost 4 bases to trimming and J lost 9 bases; unmatched junction nucleotides: 6. CDR3 coding DNA: TGTGCCAGCAGCCCGGCCGGGACAGGGCAAAAACTGTTTTTT. Residues: CASSPAGTGQKLFF.

The V gene is TRBV6-6, the J gene TRBJ2-7, with 7 bases lining up with TRBD1. CDR3 size: 14 residues. Germline V gives CDR1 MNHNY, CDR2 SVGAGI (reference sequence). V lost 4 bases, J lost 6 bases, and 9 bases stayed unmatched. CDR3 sequence reads: CASSWGTASSEQYF. CDR3 sequence (DNA): TGTGCCAGCAGTTGGGGGACAGCCAGTTCCGAGCAGTACTTC.